This entry is about one T cell receptor beta chain. With 60 Vbeta and 13 Jbeta primers, the PCR was carried out. Repertoires were generated with immunoSEQ multiplex PCR, while TCRdb's copy carries only in-frame clones and drops some. The sample lists around 190,000 clones; roughly four fifths were seen once. The data belong to a study of cytomegalovirus exposure and HLA in healthy donors. This CDR3 contains 14 residues. The V segment lost 6 bases and the J segment 4 bases; nucleotides outside the gene matches: 8. The germline V gene has CDR1 SEHNR and CDR2 FQNEAQ (reference sequence). The origin of this receptor is a woman aged 25-40 years in good health and CMV-seropositive. This rearrangement joins TRBV7-9 to TRBJ2-7; 8 nucleotides match TRBD2. Input material: PBMCs. The CDR3 is CASSHPGLEYEQYF. CDR3 sequence (DNA): TGTGCCAGCAGTCATCCGGGACTAGAGTACGAGCAGTACTTC.